A single sample is the source of the 10 T cell receptor beta chains below, sequenced in a study of cytomegalovirus exposure and HLA in healthy donors (dated by TCRdb to the late 2010s). Libraries came from the immunoSEQ multiplex PCR assay. For the multiplex PCR, a mixture combining 60 forward primers for TCR Vbeta segments and 13 reverse primers for TCR Jbeta segments was used. Drawn from immuneACCESS, this table holds only the in-frame rearrangements with V and J called that TCRdb kept. Clones are partly lost; checked studies trace under half to an unresolved V gene and leave the rest unexplained. The sample contains about 160,000 clones, around 60% of them found a single time. Around 7.1% of the sample rests with the top ten. Sequencing input: PBMCs. The receptor set was obtained from an older woman in good health and CMV-seropositive.

The rearrangement uses TRBV27 and TRBJ2-5, with 8 bases identical to TRBD2. CDR3 length: 12 residues. J lost 4 bases, V lost 8 bases, and 3 bases had no gene match. Germline V gives CDR1 MNHEY, CDR2 SMNVEV (reference sequence). In DNA, the CDR3 is TGTGCCAGCGGGACTAGGGGAGAGACCCAGTACTTC. Protein sequence: CASGTRGETQYF.

This clone was seen more than once but under ten times. The J gene is TRBJ1-4, the V gene TRBV19; perhaps TRBD1 as D (6 bases). CDR3 length: 14 amino acids. In germline, CDR1 is LNHDA, CDR2 SQIVND (reference sequence). Trimming took off 7 bases at V and 0 bases at J, with 9 bases between the two ends. The CDR3 DNA reads TGTGCCAGTACCGAGGGGGCAACTAATGAAAAACTGTTTTTT. Protein sequence: CASTEGATNEKLFF.

This chain's CDR3 is CASSRGTSGLGTYNEQFF. In DNA, the CDR3 is TGCGCCAGCAGCCGGGGGACTAGCGGCCTCGGGACCTACAATGAGCAGTTCTTC. The chain uses TRBV5-1 and TRBJ2-1; 11 bases map to TRBD2. Germline V gene data show CDR1 as SGHRS and CDR2 as YFSETQ. The CDR3 extends over 18 amino acids. After removal of 4 bases from V and 2 bases from J, the junction contained 11 bases not matched to a gene. Drawing the rest from reference TRBV5-1 and TRBJ2-1, the complete variable domain is KAGVTQTPRYLIKTRGQQVTLSCSPISGHRSVSWYQQTPGQGLQFLFEYFSETQRNKGNFPGRFSGRQFSNSRSEMNVSTLELGDSALYLCASSRGTSGLGTYNEQFFGPGTRLTVL.

This clone was observed a few times. V is TRBV28 and J is TRBJ2-3; TRBD2 agrees at 12 bases. The CDR3 consists of 19 residues. Germline CDR1 reads MDHEN; CDR2 reads SYDVKM. J lost 0 bases, V lost 1 base, and 8 bases had no gene match. CDR3: CASSLFLGTSGSSTDTQYF. CDR3 bases: TGTGCCAGCAGTTTATTTCTTGGGACTAGCGGGTCTAGCACAGATACGCAGTATTTT.

This clone was observed a handful of times. This chain links TRBV2 with TRBJ2-6; possibly TRBD2 for D (6 bases). V lost 5 bases, J lost 0 bases, and 8 bases lay in between. Germline lookup yields CDR1 SNHLY and CDR2 FYNNEI. This CDR3 has 15 residues. CDR3 DNA: TGTGCCAGCAGTTACGGGGGCTCTGGGGCCAACGTCCTGACTTTC. Its protein product is CASSYGGSGANVLTF. The variable domain in full, with the rest retrieved from reference TRBV2 and TRBJ2-6, is EPEVTQTPSHQVTQMGQEVILRCVPISNHLYFYWYRQILGQKVEFLVSFYNNEISEKSEIFDDQFSVERPDGSNFTLKIRSTKLEDSAMYFCASSYGGSGANVLTFGAGSRLTVL.

The gene calls are TRBV5-5 and TRBJ2-5, with D maybe TRBD2 (6 bases). The CDR3 is 15 residues long. Germline CDR1 reads SGHKS; CDR2 reads YYEKEE (reference sequence). Trimming took off 1 base at V and 4 bases at J, with 14 bases between the two ends. CDR3 loop: CASSLRGGSVETQYF. CDR3 in DNA: TGTGCCAGCAGCTTGAGGGGAGGTTCAGTAGAGACCCAGTACTTC.

J is TRBJ2-5 and V is TRBV30; 7 bases fit TRBD1. J gave up 3 bases and V 2 bases, and 3 bases lay outside the gene matches. CDR3 length equals 13 residues. Germline CDR1 and CDR2: GTSNPN and SVGIG (reference sequence). Here the CDR3 DNA reads TGTGCCTGGAGTTACGACAGGGAAGAGACCCAGTACTTC. It translates to CAWSYDREETQYF.

The rearrangement links TRBV19 to TRBJ1-1, with a weak D call TRBD1 (6 bases). V lost 3 bases and J lost 0, with 17 bases in between. The CDR3 length is 17 residues. Germline assignment: CDR1 LNHDA and CDR2 SQIVND (reference sequence). The CDR3 protein is CASSMGGPLTMNTEAFF. The CDR3 bases are TGTGCCAGTAGTATGGGGGGGCCACTCACCATGAACACTGAAGCTTTCTTT.

This rearrangement joins TRBV14 to TRBJ1-4, with D possibly matching TRBD1 (6 bases). The V and J ends lost 1 base and 5 bases respectively, with 8 bases between them. The CDR3 is 14 amino acids. Germline loops: CDR1 SGHDN, CDR2 FVKESK. CDR3 amino acids: CASSQGTENEKLFF. As DNA, the CDR3 is TGTGCCAGCAGCCAAGGGACAGAAAATGAAAAACTGTTTTTT.

This chain connects TRBV19 to TRBJ2-5; perhaps TRBD1 as D (5 bases). The CDR3 is made up of 14 amino acids. With 2 bases removed from V and 3 bases from J, the gap between germline ends came to 10 bases. Per the germline V gene, CDR1 is LNHDA and CDR2 is SQIVND (reference sequence). The CDR3 spells CASSIRQGKETQYF. The CDR3 DNA sequence: TGTGCCAGTAGTATACGGCAGGGTAAAGAGACCCAGTACTTC.